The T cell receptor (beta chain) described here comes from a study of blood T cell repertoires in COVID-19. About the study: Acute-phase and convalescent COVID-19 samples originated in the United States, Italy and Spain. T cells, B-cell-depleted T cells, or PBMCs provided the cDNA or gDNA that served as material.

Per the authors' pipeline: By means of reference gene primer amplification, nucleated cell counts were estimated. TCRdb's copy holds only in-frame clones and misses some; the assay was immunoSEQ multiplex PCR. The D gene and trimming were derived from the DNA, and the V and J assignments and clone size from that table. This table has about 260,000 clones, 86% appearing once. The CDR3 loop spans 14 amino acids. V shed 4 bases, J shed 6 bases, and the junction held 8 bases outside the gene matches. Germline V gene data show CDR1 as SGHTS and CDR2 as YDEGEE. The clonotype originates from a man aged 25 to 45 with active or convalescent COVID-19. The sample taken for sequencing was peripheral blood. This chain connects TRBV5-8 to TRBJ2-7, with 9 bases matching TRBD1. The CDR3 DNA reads TGTGCCAGCAGCACCGGGACAGGGAGGAGCGAGCAGTACTTC. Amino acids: CASSTGTGRSEQYF.